These 21 T cell receptor beta chains were sequenced from one sample in a study of shared clonotypes between healthy human individuals. The assay was immunoSEQ multiplex PCR, and TCRdb's table has in-frame clones only and misses some. The sample lists roughly 2.6 million clones, approximately 90% occurring once. The sequenced sample consisted of naive CD4+ T cells sorted from blood. Stated subset: CD45RA+ positively selected. Every receptor here comes from a man between 18 and 35 years old in good health.

This clone was seen more than once but under ten times. The chain combines TRBV29-1 with TRBJ1-1, with a tentative D call TRBD1 (6 bases). Germline CDR1 and CDR2: SQVTM and ANQGSEA. This CDR3 region has 13 residues. V was trimmed by 6 bases and J by 1 base, leaving 12 bases between them. The CDR3 region is CSVPPTGNTEAFF. CDR3 coding DNA: TGCAGCGTCCCCCCGACAGGGAACACTGAAGCTTTCTTT.

The rearrangement uses TRBV19 and TRBJ2-7; D remains ambiguous. This CDR3 comprises 13 residues. Trimming took off 6 bases at V and 2 bases at J, with 11 bases between the two ends. Germline-derived CDR1 and CDR2 are LNHDA and SQIVND (reference sequence). Here the CDR3 reads CASSLTGPYEQYF. DNA for the CDR3: TGTGCCAGTAGCCTTACCGGGCCCTACGAGCAGTACTTC. The full variable domain, in which reference TRBV19 and TRBJ2-7 provide the parts outside the CDR3, is DGGITQSPKYLFRKEGQNVTLSCEQNLNHDAMYWYRQDPGQGLRLIYYSQIVNDFQKGDIAEGYSVSREKKESFPLTVTSAQKNPTAFYLCASSLTGPYEQYFGPGTRLTVT.

This sequence joins TRBV5-1 and TRBJ2-7, with D possibly being TRBD1 or TRBD2 (5 bases each). Deletions cut 3 bases from V and 2 bases from J, with 12 bases between. The germline V gene has CDR1 SGHRS and CDR2 YFSETQ. This CDR3 region has 14 residues. CDR3: CASSSLRGAYEQYF. The CDR3 coding sequence is TGCGCCAGCAGCTCCCTTAGGGGAGCCTACGAGCAGTACTTC.

The chain has TRBV2 and TRBJ1-4, with D possibly being TRBD1 (5 bases). Trimming took 3 bases from V and 5 from J, leaving 22 bases between them. This CDR3 has 18 amino acids. Germline V CDR1 and CDR2: SNHLY, FYNNEI. The CDR3 reads CASSDLGAPGRSNEKLFF. The DNA for the CDR3 is TGTGCCAGCAGTGATCTAGGGGCTCCGGGCAGGTCCAATGAAAAACTGTTTTTT.

DNA of the CDR3: TGTGCCAGTAGTACCCTAACCGGGACAGGGGGTCGCACAGATACGCAGTATTTT. It translates to CASSTLTGTGGRTDTQYF. The V gene is TRBV19, the J gene TRBJ2-3; 11 bases fit TRBD1. CDR1 is LNHDA, CDR2 SQIVND, per germline (reference sequence). V dropped 4 bases and J dropped 1; count of bases not matched to a gene: 10. This CDR3 has 18 amino acids.

V gene TRBV7-2 combines with J gene TRBJ2-5; D unresolved. The CDR3 extends over 14 amino acids. Trimming shortened V by 5 bases and J by 4 bases, and 14 bases separated the two germline ends. Germline V gene data show CDR1 as SGHTA and CDR2 as FQGNSA. The DNA for the CDR3 is TGTGCCAGCAGCCTCAGGACCTACCCAGAGACCCAGTACTTC. Its translation is CASSLRTYPETQYF.

The CDR3 nucleotides are TGTGCCAGCAGTGACTCCGGGACAGCTCATAATTCACCCCTCCACTTT. Translating gives CASSDSGTAHNSPLHF. V usage is TRBV2 and J usage is TRBJ1-6; 7 nucleotides match TRBD1. The CDR3 covers 16 residues. With 3 bases clipped from V and 5 bases from J, the junction kept 7 bases outside the gene matches. The germline gives CDR1 SNHLY, CDR2 FYNNEI.

This sequence joins TRBV10-3 and TRBJ2-2; 8 bases line up with TRBD2. After removal of 4 bases from V and 4 bases from J, the junction contained 5 bases not matched to a gene. This CDR3 has 15 amino acids. Germline-derived CDR1 and CDR2 are ENHRY and SYGVKD. CDR3 amino acids: CAISAQRESTGELFF. The CDR3 bases are TGTGCCATCAGTGCCCAGCGGGAGTCCACCGGGGAGCTGTTTTTT.

In this sample, this clone turned up once. This chain joins TRBV21-1 and TRBJ1-2. TRBV21-1 is an annotated pseudogene. This CDR3 comprises 17 residues. Here the CDR3 DNA reads TGTGCCCTAAGAAGAATTCCGACGGGCCTGCGGGACTATGGCTACACCTTC. Encoded protein: CALRRIPTGLRDYGYTF.

With regard to this clone: The junction does not match germline at one end; this may be a read error. J is TRBJ2-7 and V is TRBV4-1; D is unclear. In germline, CDR1 is MGHRA, CDR2 YSYEKL. The CDR3 spans 10 residues. CDR3 sequence (DNA): TGCGCCAGCAGCCAAGATCGGCCACCCTTC. Amino acids: CASSQDRPPF.

This clone was recorded a few times. CDR3 loop: CASSFGRAVNTEAFF. CDR3 bases: TGTGCCAGCAGCTTCGGCAGAGCTGTGAACACTGAAGCTTTCTTT. The genes are TRBV7-9 and TRBJ1-1; D is unclear. CDR3 length equals 15 residues. Germline V gene lookup returns CDR1 SEHNR and CDR2 FQNEAQ (reference sequence). Trimming removed 3 bases at V and 0 bases at J, with 11 bases between. Full variable domain (remainder filled in from reference TRBV7-9 and TRBJ1-1): DTGVSQNPRHKITKRGQNVTFRCDPISEHNRLYWYRQTLGQGPEFLTYFQNEAQLEKSRLLSDRFSAERPKGSFSTLEIQRTEQGDSAMYLCASSFGRAVNTEAFFGQGTRLTVV.

The genes are TRBV11-2 and TRBJ2-5; D is unresolved. V lost 5 bases and J lost 4, with 17 bases in between. The CDR3 covers 15 residues. The V gene's germline CDR1 is SGHAT and CDR2 FQNNGV. For the CDR3, the DNA is TGTGCCAGCAGCCCCCCCTTAGCCCAAAGAGAGACCCAGTACTTC. This translates into CASSPPLAQRETQYF.

The V call is TRBV7-2, the J call TRBJ2-3, with a possible D match to TRBD2 (5 bases). CDR1 and CDR2 (germline): SGHTA, FQGNSA. The CDR3 covers 13 residues. Trimming removed 5 bases at V and 1 base at J, with 7 bases between. The CDR3 region has the DNA TGTGCCAGCAGCCATAGCGGCACAGATACGCAGTATTTT. Its protein is CASSHSGTDTQYF.

The V and J genes are TRBV5-4 and TRBJ1-4; D is ambiguous. CDR1 and CDR2 (germline): SGHNT, YYREEE (reference sequence). Trimming left V 0 bases short and J 4 bases short, with 7 bases between. The CDR3 totals 14 residues. The CDR3 DNA follows: TGTGCCAGCAGCTTGGACGGCTATAATGAAAAACTGTTTTTT. This translates into CASSLDGYNEKLFF.

Only a few counts were recorded for this clone. The chain links TRBV7-9 to TRBJ1-1; the match to TRBD1 covers 7 bases. The V gene's germline CDR1 is SEHNR and CDR2 FQNEAQ (reference sequence). The CDR3 runs 11 residues. With V trimmed by 4 bases and J by 10 bases, 3 bases remained unmatched. The CDR3: CASSSTGRAFF. The CDR3 bases are TGTGCCAGCAGCTCGACAGGGCGAGCTTTCTTT.

The chain couples TRBV2 to TRBJ2-1; the D is unclear. CDR3 length equals 14 residues. Trimming shortened V by 4 bases and J by 7 bases, and 14 bases separated the two germline ends. The V gene's germline CDR1 is SNHLY and CDR2 FYNNEI. CDR3 in DNA: TGTGCCAGCAGTGCTGGGGTCCCGGCAAATGAGCAGTTCTTC. Its translation is CASSAGVPANEQFF.

The genes are TRBV9 and TRBJ2-1, with 7 bases aligning to TRBD1. This CDR3 is 15 amino acids long. The V gene's germline CDR1 is SGDLS and CDR2 YYNGEE. The V segment lost 3 bases and the J segment 5 bases; nucleotides outside the gene matches: 8. For the CDR3, the DNA is TGTGCCAGCAGCGCCCTGACAGGGCCTGACAATGAGCAGTTCTTC. The encoded protein is CASSALTGPDNEQFF.

The rearrangement links TRBV30 to TRBJ1-2, with D uncertain. The V end was cut by 5 bases, the J end by 1 base, with 20 bases between. The length of the CDR3 is 16 residues. Germline V gives CDR1 GTSNPN, CDR2 SVGIG (reference sequence). The CDR3 DNA reads TGTGCCTGGTTCCCCCCTGGGAGTCACTTTAACTATGGCTACACCTTC. The encoded protein is CAWFPPGSHFNYGYTF.

The chain is built from TRBV30 and TRBJ1-1; 8 bases match TRBD1. V trimming: 1 base; J trimming: 6 bases; junction bases outside the gene matches: 1. The CDR3 spans 12 residues. Germline V lookup: CDR1 GTSNPN, CDR2 SVGIG (reference sequence). The CDR3 sequence: CAWSGQGSEAFF. CDR3 nucleotides: TGTGCCTGGAGTGGACAGGGGTCTGAAGCTTTCTTT.

This chain links TRBV28 with TRBJ2-4; D gene unclear. The germline CDR1 and CDR2 sequences are MDHEN and SYDVKM. V was clipped by 6 bases and J by 0 bases, with 18 bases between them. The CDR3 consists of 17 residues. The CDR3 coding sequence is TGTGCCAGCAGAACCCAACCCAAGGGCCTAGCCAAAAACATTCAGTACTTC. This sequence encodes CASRTQPKGLAKNIQYF.

With respect to this clone: Other DNA sequences in this specimen translate into the identical CDR3. The gene calls are TRBV6-5 and TRBJ1-5; TRBD1 matches 8 bases. V gave up 5 bases and J gave up 4 bases; unmatched junction bases: 7. This CDR3 has 15 amino acids. CDR1 is MNHEY and CDR2 is SVGAGI in the germline V gene. CDR3 in DNA: TGTGCCAGCAGTACCGGGACAGGACGAAATCAGCCCCAGCATTTT. It translates to CASSTGTGRNQPQHF.